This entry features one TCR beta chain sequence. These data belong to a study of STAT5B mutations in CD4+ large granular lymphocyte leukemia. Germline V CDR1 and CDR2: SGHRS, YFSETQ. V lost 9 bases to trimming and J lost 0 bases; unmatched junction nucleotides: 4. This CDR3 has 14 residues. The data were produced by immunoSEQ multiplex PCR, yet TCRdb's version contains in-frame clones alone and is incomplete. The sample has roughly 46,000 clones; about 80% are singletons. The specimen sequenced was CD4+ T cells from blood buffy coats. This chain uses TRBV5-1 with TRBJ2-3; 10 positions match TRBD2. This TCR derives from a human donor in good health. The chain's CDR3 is CATRTSGSTDTQYF. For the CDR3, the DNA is TGCGCCACCCGGACTAGCGGTAGCACAGATACGCAGTATTTT.